This T cell receptor beta chain was captured in a study of T cells after yellow fever vaccination. Researchers made TCR cDNA using 5'RACE template switching, and this step added a universal primer site and UMIs. Via MiXCR, TCRdb re-called the 5' RACE reads, giving one row per CDR3 protein. The data show some 560,000 distinct CDR3 sequences, about a sixth seen once. This CDR3 is built from 16 residues. Trimming at V came to 4 bases and at J to 1 base, leaving 3 bases not matched to a gene. Germline V gene data show CDR1 as MGHRA and CDR2 as YSYEKL. This clonotype was picked up a small number of times. What it recognizes is unknown. Whole-study results and caveats: By day 5 rather than day 15, the secondary response had peaked, though it was weaker. Primary-vaccination clones mostly resurfaced post-booster (about 95% CD4, about 87% CD8).

The material was PBMCs, obtained about 5 days after the first yellow fever vaccination. The TCR was taken from a man aged 18 to 29 who received the YFV17D yellow fever vaccine. The chain joins TRBV4-1 to TRBJ2-5; TRBD2 agrees at 13 bases. In DNA, the CDR3 is TGCGCCAGCAGCCGAGGACTAGCGGGGGTCCAAGAGACCCAGTACTTC. Translated, it gives CASSRGLAGVQETQYF.